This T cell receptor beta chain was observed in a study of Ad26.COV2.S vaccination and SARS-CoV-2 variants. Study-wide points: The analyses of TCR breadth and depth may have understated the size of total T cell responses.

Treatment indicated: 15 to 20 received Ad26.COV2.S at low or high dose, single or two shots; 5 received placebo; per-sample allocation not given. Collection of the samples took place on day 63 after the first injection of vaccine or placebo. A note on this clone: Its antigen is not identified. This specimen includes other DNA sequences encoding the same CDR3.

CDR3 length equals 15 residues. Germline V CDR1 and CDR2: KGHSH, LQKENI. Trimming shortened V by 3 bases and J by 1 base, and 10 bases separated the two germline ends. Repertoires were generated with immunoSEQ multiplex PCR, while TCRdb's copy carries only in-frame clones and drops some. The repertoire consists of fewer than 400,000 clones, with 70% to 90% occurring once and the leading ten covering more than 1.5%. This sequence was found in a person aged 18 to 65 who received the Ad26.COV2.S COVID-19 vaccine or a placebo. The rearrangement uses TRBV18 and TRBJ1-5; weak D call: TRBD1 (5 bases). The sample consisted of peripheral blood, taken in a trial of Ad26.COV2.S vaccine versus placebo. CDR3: CASSPPGGSNQPQHF. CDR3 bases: TGTGCCAGCTCACCCCCGGGGGGGAGCAATCAGCCCCAGCATTTT.